A selection of T cell receptor beta chains follows, all from one sample in a study of blood T cell repertoires in COVID-19. Sequencing was performed with immunoSEQ multiplex PCR; in TCRdb, only in-frame clones are kept and a portion is missing. The sample comprises 200,000 to 300,000 clones, 86% of which are singletons, and around 2.9% rests with the top ten. Sequenced material: peripheral blood. The receptors derive from a woman between 25 and 40 years old who had recovered from COVID-19. Each CDR3 is given with its conserved first and last residue. A D gene is named only where the DNA matches it firmly. Only some rows state a clone size, as once, few, many or a class for expanded clones.

D gene	V gene	clone size	J gene	CDR3 DNA	CDR3 protein
-	TRBV2	-	TRBJ2-3	TGTGCCAGCAGTGAAGCGCGAGGGTTCACAGATACGCAGTATTTT	CASSEARGFTDTQYF
TRBD2	TRBV6-5	few	TRBJ2-3	TGTGCCAGCAGAGTAGCGGGGGGCACAGATACGCAGTATTTT	CASRVAGGTDTQYF
-	TRBV2	few	TRBJ1-6	TGTGCCAGAGGCAAAGGGGGTCCTAATTCACCCCTCCACTTT	CARGKGGPNSPLHF
-	TRBV12-3/TRBV12-4	-	TRBJ1-5	TGTGCCAGCAGTATGGGGAGAAATCAGCCCCAGCATTTT	CASSMGRNQPQHF
-	TRBV7-8	-	TRBJ1-5	TGTGCCAGCAGCCAAGGAGGGACTCGCAATCAGCCCCAGCATTTT	CASSQGGTRNQPQHF
-	TRBV6-5	-	TRBJ2-7	TGTGCCAGCAGTTACAGACAGAATAATTTCGAGCAGTACTTC	CASSYRQNNFEQYF
-	TRBV20-1	few	TRBJ2-7	TGCAGTGCTAGTGGGGTTGGGGCGAGATACGAGCAGTACTTC	CSASGVGARYEQYF
-	TRBV12-5	-	TRBJ1-2	TGTGCTACCCGCCCCTGGGGGGAGGGAAACTATGGCTACACCTTC	CATRPWGEGNYGYTF
-	TRBV2	once	TRBJ1-2	TGTGCCAGCAGTGAAGACAGGGCGGTTGGCTACACCTTC	CASSEDRAVGYTF
-	TRBV3-1/TRBV3-2	-	TRBJ1-5	TGTGCCAGCAGCTACTCTAACAGCAATCAGCCCCAGCATTTT	CASSYSNSNQPQHF
-	TRBV2	-	TRBJ2-1	TGTGCCAGCAGTTCAATCCCGGGACTGCAGTTCTTC	CASSSIPGLQFF
TRBD2	TRBV3-1/TRBV3-2	once	TRBJ2-2	TGTGCCAGCAGCTACGAAGTAGCGGGGGACACCGGGGAGCTGTTTTTT	CASSYEVAGDTGELFF
-	TRBV5-1	-	TRBJ1-2	TGCGCCAGCAGCTCGTACGGTCTGCGGGGCGGGACGGATGGCTACACCTTC	CASSSYGLRGGTDGYTF
TRBD2	TRBV5-4	-	TRBJ2-1	TGTGCCAGCATGGGGGGGAGCTCCTACAATGAGCAGTTCTTC	CASMGGSSYNEQFF
TRBD1	TRBV7-9	-	TRBJ1-6	TGTGCCAGCCGACAGGGCGGAAATTCACCCCTCCACTTT	CASRQGGNSPLHF
TRBD1	TRBV19	-	TRBJ1-2	TGTGCCAGTAAAGTACCAGGGGGTTATGGCTACACCTTC	CASKVPGGYGYTF
-	TRBV2	-	TRBJ2-7	TGTGCCAGCATAAGCCTTACCTACGAGCAGTACTTC	CASISLTYEQYF
TRBD2	TRBV3-1/TRBV3-2	-	TRBJ2-3	TGTGCCAGCAGGGTTAGCGGGGCTCCGACAGATACGCAGTATTTT	CASRVSGAPTDTQYF
TRBD1	TRBV2	once	TRBJ2-3	TGTGCCAGCAGTACCCCGGGACAGCATCGACCGCCAAGCACAGATACGCAGTATTTT	CASSTPGQHRPPSTDTQYF
-	TRBV27	-	TRBJ1-2	TGTGCCAGCACAACAGGGATGCTCGGCTACACCTTC	CASTTGMLGYTF
-	TRBV7-2	-	TRBJ2-2	TGTGCCAGCAGCAGAAGTAGGAACACCGGGGAGCTGTTTTTT	CASSRSRNTGELFF
-	TRBV5-1	once	TRBJ1-2	TGCGCCAGCAGCTTGGGGGCCCCCCAGGGTGGGTACTATGGCTACACCTTC	CASSLGAPQGGYYGYTF
-	TRBV12-3/TRBV12-4	once	TRBJ2-5	TGTGCCAGCAGCGACAGGGAGGTTCAGTACTTC	CASSDREVQYF